This TCR beta chain was recovered during a study of long-term antiretroviral therapy in people with HIV. Findings and caveats of the study: Post-ART samples showed increased diversity that remained below transplant donor control levels. The study collected no data on ART adherence, viral resistance or therapy changes. Repertoires looked antigen-experienced, with only a slight naive shift after ART.

This was the immunoSEQ v3.0 assay at survey level. Clones were sequenced by immunoSEQ multiplex PCR, and TCRdb holds only the in-frame ones, with some missing. The sample has around 25,000 clones; approximately 81% are singletons. Germline V CDR1 and CDR2: PRHDT, FYEKMQ (reference sequence). V lost 5 bases, J lost 2 bases, and 24 bases lay in between. The CDR3 loop spans 18 amino acids. Of note for this clone: Its antigen is undetermined.

The chain employs TRBV13 and TRBJ2-5, with a tentative D call TRBD2 (7 bases). The TCR comes from a man aged 35 to 55 with HIV. The specimen comprised unsorted PBMCs, sampled 2.3 years after starting antiretroviral therapy. In nucleotides, the CDR3 is TGTGCCAGCAGCCTCTTGGGCCCCCGGGGGGCGGGACAAGAGACCCAGTACTTC. This translates into CASSLLGPRGAGQETQYF.